One and the same sample provided the 11 T cell receptor beta chains below, sequenced in a study of blood T cells in healthy people across ages. Primers used in a second PCR of about 6 to 11 cycles were a sample-barcoded 5' primer and a J-beta primer mix. TCRdb reprocessed the 5' RACE reads via MiXCR and lists one record per CDR3 protein. The repertoire holds approximately 1,000,000 distinct CDR3 sequences, with approximately 38% as singletons. Sequencing was carried out using blood. These receptors originate from a man aged 18 to 30 in good health.

The chain has TRBV6-2 or TRBV6-3 and TRBJ1-5; D remains ambiguous. The V end was cut by 0 bases, the J end by 5 bases, with 14 bases between. In germline, CDR1 is MNHEY, CDR2 SVGEGT. The CDR3 extends over 16 amino acids. The DNA of the CDR3 is TGTGCCAGCAGTTACTCGAAGAACCGGAGCTATCAGCCCCAGCATTTT. Translated: CASSYSKNRSYQPQHF.

The chain employs TRBV7-2 and TRBJ2-4; 9 nucleotides align to TRBD2. Judging by the DNA end, TRBJ2-7 fits better; the J call may be wrong. The CDR3 sequence is 14 residues long. The V gene's germline CDR1 is SGHTA and CDR2 FQGNSA. Here the CDR3 reads CASSLWAGGREQYF. As DNA, the CDR3 is TGTGCCAGCAGCTTATGGGCGGGAGGGCGCGAGCAGTACTTC.

The rearrangement joins TRBV12-3 or TRBV12-4 to TRBJ2-3; D may be TRBD1 or TRBD2 (5 bases each). The CDR3 covers 14 residues. V dropped 8 bases and J dropped 3 bases, with 15 bases sitting between them. In DNA form, the CDR3 reads TGTGCCAGCCACCGAGGGGTCAGAACAGATACGCAGTATTTT. It translates to CASHRGVRTDTQYF.

J is TRBJ1-1 and V is TRBV7-2; tentative D call: TRBD1 (5 bases). V lost 4 bases to trimming and J lost 2 bases, with 14 bases between them. Germline-derived CDR1 and CDR2 are SGHTA and FQGNSA. This CDR3 region has 15 residues. For the CDR3, the DNA is TGTGCCAGCAGCTCGCAGGGAAGATTAAACACTGAAGCTTTCTTT. Translation gives CASSSQGRLNTEAFF. The whole variable domain, filled in from reference TRBV7-2 and TRBJ1-1, reads GAGVSQSPSNKVTEKGKDVELRCDPISGHTALYWYRQSLGQGLEFLIYFQGNSAPDKSGLPSDRFSAERTGGSVSTLTIQRTQQEDSAVYLCASSSQGRLNTEAFFGQGTRLTVV.

This sequence joins TRBV5-1 and TRBJ2-3, with D possibly TRBD1 on 5 matching bases. The V end lost 7 bases, the J end lost 3 bases, and 18 bases lay between the germline ends. The V gene's germline CDR1 is SGHRS and CDR2 YFSETQ. This CDR3 region has 15 residues. The CDR3 here is CASSTGNRLTDTQYF. CDR3 bases: TGCGCCAGCTCTACCGGAAACAGGCTTACAGATACGCAGTATTTT.

The CDR3: CASSDSKTSDYNEQFF. DNA of the CDR3: TGTGCCAGCAGTGACTCGAAGACTAGCGATTACAATGAGCAGTTCTTC. The chain employs TRBV6-4 and TRBJ2-1, with 8 positions matching TRBD2. Germline lookup yields CDR1 MRHNA and CDR2 SNTAGT. With V trimmed by 0 bases and J by 4 bases, 5 bases remained unmatched. The CDR3 has 16 amino acids.

This clonotype was seen a handful of times. The chain has TRBV6-5 and TRBJ1-2; a weak D match, TRBD1 (5 bases). Germline V gene data show CDR1 as MNHEY and CDR2 as SVGAGI. Trimming removed 5 bases from V and 4 bases from J, with 17 bases in between. The CDR3 spans 15 residues. The CDR3 sequence: CASSRLGAQLYGYTF. The CDR3 nucleotides read TGTGCCAGCAGTAGACTTGGGGCCCAACTCTATGGCTACACCTTC.

The chain has TRBV6-5 and TRBJ2-7; 9 bases map to TRBD1. The closer fit of TRBJ2-5 to the DNA end suggests the J call may be wrong. Germline V CDR1 and CDR2: MNHEY, SVGAGI. CDR3 length equals 15 residues. Written as DNA, the CDR3 is TGTGCCAGCAGTTACCGGGACAGGGAAGAGGAGACCCAGTACTTC. It encodes CASSYRDREEETQYF.

The chain carries TRBV12-3 or TRBV12-4 and TRBJ1-2; no clear D gene. The CDR3 has 12 residues. The V end was cut by 3 bases, the J end by 7 bases, with 9 bases between. The CDR3 DNA is TGTGCCAGCAGTTTTAGTGGCGGTGGCTACACCTTC. It is translated as CASSFSGGGYTF.

This clonotype appeared a few times. The chain is built from TRBV6-6 and TRBJ1-2; D not resolved. Trimming stripped 2 bases from V and 2 bases from J, with 12 bases between. The CDR3 sequence is 15 residues long. Germline V gene sequence: CDR1 MNHNY, CDR2 SVGAGI (reference sequence). The CDR3 DNA reads as TGTGCCAGCAGTTACCGTCTAGAGGTGAACTATGGCTACACCTTC. This sequence encodes CASSYRLEVNYGYTF.

The CDR3 DNA follows: TGTGCCAGCAGCGTGGGACCAGGGGTTTCCTACAATGAGCAGTACTTC. Translating gives CASSVGPGVSYNEQYF. J is TRBJ2-1 and V is TRBV9, with D possibly matching TRBD1 (6 bases). The better agreement between TRBJ2-7 and the DNA end casts doubt on the J call. CDR1 and CDR2 from the germline V gene are SGDLS and YYNGEE. The CDR3 runs to 16 residues.